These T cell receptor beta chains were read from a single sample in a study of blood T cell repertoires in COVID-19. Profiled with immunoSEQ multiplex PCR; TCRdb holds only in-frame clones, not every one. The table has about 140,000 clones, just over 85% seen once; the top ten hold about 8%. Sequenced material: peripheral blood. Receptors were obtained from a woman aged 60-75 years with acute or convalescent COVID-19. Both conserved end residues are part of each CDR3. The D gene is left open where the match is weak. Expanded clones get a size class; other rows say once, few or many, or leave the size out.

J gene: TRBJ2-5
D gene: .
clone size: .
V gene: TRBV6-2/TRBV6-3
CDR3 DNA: TGTGCCAGCAGTTACCTCAGTCAAGAGACCCAGTACTTC
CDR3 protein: CASSYLSQETQYF

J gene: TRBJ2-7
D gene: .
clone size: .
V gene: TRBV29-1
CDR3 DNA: TGCAGCGTTACGGATGGACAGCCGGAGCAGTACTTC
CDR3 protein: CSVTDGQPEQYF

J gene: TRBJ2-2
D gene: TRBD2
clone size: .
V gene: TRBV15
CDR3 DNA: TGTGCCACCAGCGCCCACCCTACTAGCGCTCCCGGGGAGCTGTTTTTT
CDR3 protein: CATSAHPTSAPGELFF

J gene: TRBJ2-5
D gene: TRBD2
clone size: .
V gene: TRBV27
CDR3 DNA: TGTGCCAGCAGTTTAAAGGGATTAGCGGGGCAAGAGACCCAGTACTTC
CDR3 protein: CASSLKGLAGQETQYF

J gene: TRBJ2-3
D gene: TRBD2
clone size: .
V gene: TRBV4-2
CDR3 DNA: TGTGCCAGCAGCCAAGATATCCGGGGAGCGGGGGGCGGAGAATCCAGCACAGATACGCAGTATTTT
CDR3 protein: CASSQDIRGAGGGESSTDTQYF

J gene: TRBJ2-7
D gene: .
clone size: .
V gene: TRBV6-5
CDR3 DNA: TGTGCCAGCACAACATCCCTTTGGTCCTACGAGCAGTACTTC
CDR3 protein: CASTTSLWSYEQYF

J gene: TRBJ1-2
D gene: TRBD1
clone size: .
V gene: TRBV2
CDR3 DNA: TGTGCCAGCAGTAGACAGGGGTCTAACTATGGCTACACCTTC
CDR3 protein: CASSRQGSNYGYTF

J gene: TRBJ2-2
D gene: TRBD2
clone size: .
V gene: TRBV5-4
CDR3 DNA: TGTGCCAGCAGCAAGCCGGGGGGAATGAACACCGGGGAGCTGTTTTTT
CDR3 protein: CASSKPGGMNTGELFF

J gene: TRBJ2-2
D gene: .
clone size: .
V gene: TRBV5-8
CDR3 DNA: TGTGCCAGCAGCTTGGGACACAACACCGGGGAGCTGTTTTTT
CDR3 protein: CASSLGHNTGELFF

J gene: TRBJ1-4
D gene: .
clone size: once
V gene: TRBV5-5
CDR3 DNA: TGTGCCAGCAGCAGCGACGTGAGGGATAGGAAGAAACTGTTTTTT
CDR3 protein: CASSSDVRDRKKLFF

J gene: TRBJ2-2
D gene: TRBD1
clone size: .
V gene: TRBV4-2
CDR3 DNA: TGTGCCAGCAGCCAAGGAGGGGGACAGGGATACACCGGGGAGCTGTTTTTT
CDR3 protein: CASSQGGGQGYTGELFF

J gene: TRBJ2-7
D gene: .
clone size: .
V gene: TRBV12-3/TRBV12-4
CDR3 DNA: TGTGCCACCGGACGGACTACCTACGAGCAGTACTTC
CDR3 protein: CATGRTTYEQYF

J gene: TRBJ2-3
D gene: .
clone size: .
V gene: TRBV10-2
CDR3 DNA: TGCGCCAGCGTGGGGAGGATGATCGGGACAGATACGCAGTATTTT
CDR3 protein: CASVGRMIGTDTQYF

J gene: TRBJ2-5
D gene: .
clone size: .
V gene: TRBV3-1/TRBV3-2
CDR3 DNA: TGTGCCAGCAGCCAAGATGGGGCCACCTTCTCCAAGTACTTC
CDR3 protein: CASSQDGATFSKYF

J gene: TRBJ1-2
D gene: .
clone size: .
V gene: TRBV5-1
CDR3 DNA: TGCGCCAGCAGCTTGGCCGGGAACTATGGCTACACCTTC
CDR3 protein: CASSLAGNYGYTF

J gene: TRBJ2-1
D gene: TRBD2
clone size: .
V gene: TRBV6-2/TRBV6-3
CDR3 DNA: TGTGCCAGCAGTACTCATACGCCGGGGCTAGCGGGGTCTAATGAGCAGTTCTTC
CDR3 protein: CASSTHTPGLAGSNEQFF

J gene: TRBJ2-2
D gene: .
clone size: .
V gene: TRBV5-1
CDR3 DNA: TGCGCCAGCAGCTTAGTAGCCGACTCGAACACCGGGGAGCTGTTTTTT
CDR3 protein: CASSLVADSNTGELFF

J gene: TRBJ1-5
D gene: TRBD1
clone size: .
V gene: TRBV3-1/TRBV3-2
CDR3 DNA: TGTGCCAGCAGCCAAGATATGGGCGTGAGACAGGGTGGCAATCAGCCCCAGCATTTT
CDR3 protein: CASSQDMGVRQGGNQPQHF

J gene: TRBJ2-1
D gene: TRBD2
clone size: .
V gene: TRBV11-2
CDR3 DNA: TGTGCCAGCAGCTGGGAGCGGGGGTACAATGAGCAGTTCTTC
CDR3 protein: CASSWERGYNEQFF

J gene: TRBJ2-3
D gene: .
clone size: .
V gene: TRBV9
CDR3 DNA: TGTGCCAGCAGCCCAACCCTTGGGAGTAGCGGCCTGCCTAGCACAGATACGCAGTATTTT
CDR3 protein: CASSPTLGSSGLPSTDTQYF

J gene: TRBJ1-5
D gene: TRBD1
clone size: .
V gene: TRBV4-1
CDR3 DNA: TGCGCCAGCAGCCAGGCTGGGACAGGGGGTAATCAGCCCCAGCATTTT
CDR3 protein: CASSQAGTGGNQPQHF

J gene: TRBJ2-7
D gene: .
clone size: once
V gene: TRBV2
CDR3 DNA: TGTGCCAGCACCGCAGGTACCTACGAGCAGTACTTC
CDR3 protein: CASTAGTYEQYF

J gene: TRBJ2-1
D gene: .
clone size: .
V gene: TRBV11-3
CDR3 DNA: TGTGCCAGCAGCCCCCCAGCAGGGATTTACAATGAGCAGTTCTTC
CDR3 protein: CASSPPAGIYNEQFF

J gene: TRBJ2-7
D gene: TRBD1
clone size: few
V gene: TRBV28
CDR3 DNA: TGTGCCAGCAGTCTAAGGACAGGGGCGGACGAGCAGTACTTC
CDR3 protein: CASSLRTGADEQYF

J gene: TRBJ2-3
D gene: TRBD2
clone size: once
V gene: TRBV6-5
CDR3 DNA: TGTGCCAGCAGTTGGAGCGGGGGCACAGATACGCAGTATTTT
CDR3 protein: CASSWSGGTDTQYF

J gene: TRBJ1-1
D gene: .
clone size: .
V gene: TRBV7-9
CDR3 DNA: TGTGCCAGCAGCTTAGTGCGCGGAACATTGAACACTGAAGCTTTCTTT
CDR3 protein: CASSLVRGTLNTEAFF

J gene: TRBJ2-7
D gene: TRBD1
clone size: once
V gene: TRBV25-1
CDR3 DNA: TGTGCCAGCAGTGGGGGGACAGCCTACGAGCAGTACTTC
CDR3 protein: CASSGGTAYEQYF

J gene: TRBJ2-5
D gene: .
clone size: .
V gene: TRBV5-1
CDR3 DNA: TGCGCCAGCAGCTTGGGGGAGTCGGTGGCGGTGATTAGGGAGACCCAGTACTTC
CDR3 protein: CASSLGESVAVIRETQYF

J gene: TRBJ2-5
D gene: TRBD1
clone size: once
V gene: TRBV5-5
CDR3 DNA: TGTGCCAGCAGCCGCCCTCAGGACAGGGGTTCTGAGACCCAGTACTTC
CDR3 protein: CASSRPQDRGSETQYF

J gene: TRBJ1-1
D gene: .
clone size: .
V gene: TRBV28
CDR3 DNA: TGTGCCAGCAGTGCTAGGTCCCCCTATACTGAAGCTTTCTTT
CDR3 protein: CASSARSPYTEAFF

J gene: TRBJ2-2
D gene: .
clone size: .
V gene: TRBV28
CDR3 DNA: TGTGCCAGCACCGAAATGGGGGGATTCGCCCTCCGGCACGGGGAGCTGTTTTTT
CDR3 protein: CASTEMGGFALRHGELFF

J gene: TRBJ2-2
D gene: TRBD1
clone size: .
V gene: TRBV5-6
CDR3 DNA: TGTGCCAGCAGCTTGGCCAACGCGGACAGGGAGGTCGGGGAGCTGTTTTTT
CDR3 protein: CASSLANADREVGELFF

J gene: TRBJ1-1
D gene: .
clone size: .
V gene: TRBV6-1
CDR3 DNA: TGTGCCAGCAGTGATCCGGGGAACAAGGCTTTCTTT
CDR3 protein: CASSDPGNKAFF

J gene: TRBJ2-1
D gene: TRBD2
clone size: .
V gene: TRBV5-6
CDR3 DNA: TGTGCCAGCAGCCCCTGGATACTAGCGGGGGGCAATGAGCAGTTCTTC
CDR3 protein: CASSPWILAGGNEQFF

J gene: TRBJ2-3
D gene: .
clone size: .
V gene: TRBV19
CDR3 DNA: TGTGCCAGTAGTACGGGTGCAGATACGCAGTATTTT
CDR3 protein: CASSTGADTQYF

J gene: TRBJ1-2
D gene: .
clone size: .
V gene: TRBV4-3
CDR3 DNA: TGCGCCAGCAGCAGACAGCGGGCACTAAAGGACTATGGCTACACCTTC
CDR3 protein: CASSRQRALKDYGYTF

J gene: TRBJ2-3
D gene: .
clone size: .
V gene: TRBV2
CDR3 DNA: TGTGCCAGCAGTGTAGCGGAGACAGATACGCAGTATTTT
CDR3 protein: CASSVAETDTQYF

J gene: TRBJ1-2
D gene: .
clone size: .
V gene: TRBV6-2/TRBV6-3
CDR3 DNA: TGTGCCAGCAGTTACTCGGGCAATAACTATGGCTACACCTTC
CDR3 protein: CASSYSGNNYGYTF

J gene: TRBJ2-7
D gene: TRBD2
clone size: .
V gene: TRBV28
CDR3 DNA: TGTGCCAGCAGCCGGACTAGCTTAACGGATCGGCAGTACTTC
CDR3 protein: CASSRTSLTDRQYF

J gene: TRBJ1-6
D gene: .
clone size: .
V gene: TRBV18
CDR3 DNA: TGTGCCAGCTCACCACAGCAGGGGCAAACTTTTGCACCCCTCCACTTT
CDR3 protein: CASSPQQGQTFAPLHF

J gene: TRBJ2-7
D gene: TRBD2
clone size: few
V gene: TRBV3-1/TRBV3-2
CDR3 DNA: TGTGCCAGCAGCCTGGGCGGGGGGGCCTACGAGCAGTACTTC
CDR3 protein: CASSLGGGAYEQYF